This T cell receptor beta chain was identified during a study of shared clonotypes between healthy human individuals. Assay used: immunoSEQ multiplex PCR; TCRdb lists only in-frame clones, some missing. The sample yields roughly 2.4 million clones, approximately 95% seen once. Study results and caveats: Clonotypes not shared had lower generation probabilities than those common to all four donors. Limitation of the genetic and exposure-history diversity represented came from the few donors.

The V end was cut by 2 bases, the J end by 0 bases, with 14 bases between. This CDR3 contains 16 residues. Per the germline V gene, CDR1 is GTSNPN and CDR2 is SVGIG (reference sequence). Notes on this clone: Its specificity is not known.

The rearrangement joins TRBV30 to TRBJ2-1; D unclear. This receptor was obtained from a man younger than 35 in good health. The sequencing sample was made of naive CD4+ T cells sorted from blood. As for subset: CD45RA+ positively selected. This chain's CDR3 is CAWSTARTSSYNEQFF. The CDR3, as DNA: TGTGCCTGGAGTACAGCGAGGACGTCCTCCTACAATGAGCAGTTCTTC.